This record looks at one T cell receptor (beta chain) sequence and its context. This clonotype is classified as medium-sized (0.01 to 0.1%). There is no known antigen for this receptor. No base-level quality is on record; no much larger clone is a single base apart. Reads for this sample came from an Illumina MiSeq. TCRdb redid the processing of the public reads, applying fastp at Q25 and MiXCR, and retained in-frame beta chains. Identical CDR3 protein sequences are pooled into one entry, listed with their most common genes and DNA. In this sample the table shows several thousand distinct CDR3 sequences, 33% of which occur a single time. The top ten constitute 25% of the sample. V loses 5 bases, J loses 7 bases, and the germline ends lie 16 bases apart. From the germline V gene, CDR1 is SGHRS and CDR2 is YFSETQ. The CDR3 contains 14 residues, cysteine and phenylalanine counted. Only the CDR3 region is kept as DNA, spanning 42 bases read in frame from base 1.

The data were taken from a study of type 1 regulatory T cells (dated by TCRdb to about 2021). Some background on the complete study: An in vitro protocol by which a Tr1-enriched, alloantigen-specific CD4 T cell product named T-allo10 was generated was characterized in the study. T-allo10 was being evaluated clinically in patients with hematological malignancies who were receiving allogeneic hematopoietic stem cell transplantation.

The study at large found these results: A more restricted TCR repertoire was observed in Tr1 cells than in non-Tr1 cells, and this restriction was interpreted in the study as alloantigen-induced clonal expansion.

Input material: cultured type 1 regulatory T (Tr1) cells, either the whole culture or a sorted fraction (not recorded which). The cell subset or site tag for this specimen amounts to: type 1 regulatory T cells sorted from the T-allo10 product. The clonotype comes from a human donor in good health. The chain was built from TRBV5-1 and TRBJ2-1, with an unclear D gene assignment. The DNA is as follows: TGCGCCAGCAGTCCCCTCGGACCCCAGAATGAGCAGTTCTTC. Its translation reads: CASSPLGPQNEQFF.